A single sample is the source of the 32 T cell receptor beta chains below, sequenced in a study of T-cell reconstitution after alpha-beta-depleted transplantation in children. Unique molecular identifiers were incorporated when the TCRbeta library was constructed. MiXCR, applied by TCRdb to the PCR reads, yields one record per CDR3 protein. In the table there are about 72,000 distinct CDR3 sequences, about 6.7% of which are singletons. The sequencing used PBMCs from the stem cell graft donor, collected from the stem cell graft. The receptors were sampled from a human donor who donated a stem cell graft to a child with acute lymphoblastic leukemia.

This clonotype has a count of ten or more. Its ends do not fully match the called genes, so a read error is possible. J is TRBJ1-5 and V is TRBV27, with TRBD1 matching over 8 bases. CDR1 and CDR2 from the germline V gene are MNHEY and SMNVEV (reference sequence). The CDR3 sequence is 18 residues long. This CDR3 reads CASSVSPITGGSNQPQHF. The CDR3 DNA is TGTGCCAGCAGTGTATCTCCCATAACAGGGGGTAGCAATCAGCCCCAGCATTTT.

This clonotype was seen a handful of times. V is TRBV29-1 and J is TRBJ2-1; D may correspond to TRBD1 or TRBD2 (5 bases each). Trimming removed 3 bases from V and 2 bases from J, with 14 bases in between. This CDR3 has 15 residues. The germline V gene has CDR1 SQVTM and CDR2 ANQGSEA. The CDR3 is CSVEGERSAYNEQFF. Written as DNA, the CDR3 is TGCAGCGTTGAGGGGGAGCGCTCCGCCTACAATGAGCAGTTCTTC.

This chain uses TRBV27 with TRBJ2-5; D is unclear. The CDR3 extends over 15 amino acids. Trimming left V 6 bases short and J 7 bases short, with 21 bases between. Germline CDR1 and CDR2: MNHEY and SMNVEV (reference sequence). As DNA, the CDR3 is TGTGCCAGCAGCTCAAACTCCCCCTTTTTCGGGACCCAGTACTTC. Protein product: CASSSNSPFFGTQYF.

This clonotype showed up many times. The chain couples TRBV5-1 to TRBJ2-7; D is uncertain. The CDR3 has 15 amino acids. The V gene lost 0 bases and the J gene lost 2 bases, with 12 bases spanning the gap. Germline lookup yields CDR1 SGHRS and CDR2 YFSETQ. The DNA of the CDR3 is TGCGCCAGCAGCTTGGGGGCACGAGCCCCCTACGAGCAGTACTTC. Translation: CASSLGARAPYEQYF. Full variable domain (remainder filled in from reference TRBV5-1 and TRBJ2-7): KAGVTQTPRYLIKTRGQQVTLSCSPISGHRSVSWYQQTPGQGLQFLFEYFSETQRNKGNFPGRFSGRQFSNSRSEMNVSTLELGDSALYLCASSLGARAPYEQYFGPGTRLTVT.

This clonotype was seen at least ten times. The chain links TRBV7-9 to TRBJ2-7; no firm D call. The V and J ends lost 6 bases and 0 bases respectively, with 18 bases between them. CDR3 size: 16 residues. From germline, CDR1 is SEHNR and CDR2 FQNEAQ (reference sequence). In DNA form, the CDR3 reads TGTGCCAGCAGACGACCCACGGGCGAGAGCTCCTACGAGCAGTACTTC. It codes for CASRRPTGESSYEQYF.

Only a few counts were recorded for this clonotype. This chain connects TRBV12-3 or TRBV12-4 to TRBJ1-2; no clear D gene. The length of the CDR3 is 14 residues. Between the trimmed V and J ends, which lost 4 bases and 4 bases, there was a span of 13 bases. CDR3 DNA: TGTGCCAGCAGTTCCGACGGCTTCTCCTATGGCTACACCTTC. Protein sequence: CASSSDGFSYGYTF.

This clonotype was found many times. The CDR3 sequence: CASSFGGNYGYTF. CDR3 sequence (DNA): TGTGCCAGCAGCTTTGGGGGGAACTATGGCTACACCTTC. The chain is built from TRBV5-5 and TRBJ1-2; possibly TRBD1 for D (5 bases). Germline CDR1 SGHKS, CDR2 YYEKEE (reference sequence). The CDR3 runs to 13 residues. The germline V and J ends were trimmed by 2 bases and 2 bases, with 7 bases remaining between them.

This clonotype was detected many times. V and J are TRBV14 and TRBJ1-5, with D perhaps matching TRBD1 (6 bases). Trimming took off 1 base at V and 7 bases at J, with 11 bases between the two ends. This CDR3 spans 14 amino acids. Looked up from germline, CDR1 is SGHDN and CDR2 is FVKESK. The CDR3 coding sequence is TGTGCCAGCAGCCAAGGGGGGCTAGGGCAGCCCCAGCATTTT. It encodes CASSQGGLGQPQHF.

This clonotype was seen repeatedly, ten times or more. The V call is TRBV12-3 or TRBV12-4, the J call TRBJ2-4, with 12 positions matching TRBD2. This CDR3 has 17 amino acids. The V and J ends lost 5 bases and 0 bases, in that order; junction bases with no gene match: 5. The CDR3 is CASSRLAGAQAKNIQYF. The CDR3 DNA is TGTGCCAGCAGTCGACTAGCGGGGGCACAAGCCAAAAACATTCAGTACTTC.

This clonotype was seen many times. V gene TRBV28 combines with J gene TRBJ2-3, with 13 nucleotides matching TRBD2. This CDR3 has 17 amino acids. Losses at the gene ends were 3 bases for V and 5 bases for J; bases not matched to a gene: 8. CDR1 is MDHEN, CDR2 SYDVKM, per germline. CDR3 region: CASSFLTSGRLEDTQYF. Here the CDR3 DNA reads TGTGCCAGCAGTTTCTTGACTAGCGGGAGGTTGGAAGATACGCAGTATTTT.

The sample holds many counts of this clonotype. V and J are TRBV12-3 or TRBV12-4 and TRBJ2-7, with 10 bases matching TRBD2. J was trimmed by 1 base and V by 6 bases; bases with no gene match: 6. The CDR3 is made up of 15 amino acids. The chain's CDR3 is CASSRLAGNSYEQYF. Here the CDR3 DNA reads TGTGCCAGCAGCCGACTAGCGGGTAATTCCTACGAGCAGTACTTC.

This clonotype was observed many times. The chain recombines TRBV7-2 with TRBJ1-1; no definite D call. The CDR3 extends over 16 amino acids. V lost 8 bases, J lost 0 bases, and 19 bases lay in between. Germline V gene lookup returns CDR1 SGHTA and CDR2 FQGNSA. In DNA, the CDR3 is TGTGCCAGCGAACAAGGACGGAGGACTTTGAACACTGAAGCTTTCTTT. Translation: CASEQGRRTLNTEAFF.

The table lists this clonotype with many counts. This chain links TRBV20-1 with TRBJ2-7; 7 positions agree with TRBD1. The CDR3 consists of 15 residues. Germline V gene sequence: CDR1 DFQATT, CDR2 SNEGSKA (reference sequence). The J segment lost 0 bases and the V segment lost 2 bases, leaving 7 bases of the junction unmatched. The CDR3 DNA sequence: TGCAGTGCTAGACTGACAGGGTTCCTCTCCTACGAGCAGTACTTC. The encoded protein is CSARLTGFLSYEQYF.

This clonotype was seen repeatedly, ten times or more. The chain recombines TRBV28 with TRBJ1-4; D not resolved. Germline V gene data show CDR1 as MDHEN and CDR2 as SYDVKM. Trimming removed 6 bases from V and 4 bases from J, with 6 bases in between. This CDR3 is built from 12 residues. In DNA, the CDR3 is TGTGCCAGCAGGGGCGGTAATGAAAAACTGTTTTTT. Translation: CASRGGNEKLFF.

This clonotype showed up many times. The chain links TRBV12-3 or TRBV12-4 to TRBJ1-1, with a weak D call TRBD1 (5 bases). The CDR3 has 13 amino acids. Trimming shortened V by 3 bases and J by 5 bases, and 10 bases separated the two germline ends. The CDR3: CASSFGGGTEAFF. DNA of the CDR3: TGTGCCAGCAGTTTTGGCGGGGGAACTGAAGCTTTCTTT.

This clonotype was seen ten or more times. J is TRBJ1-6 and V is TRBV27; maybe TRBD1 (5 bases). In germline, CDR1 is MNHEY, CDR2 SMNVEV (reference sequence). The CDR3 loop spans 12 amino acids. Between the trimmed V and J ends, which lost 6 bases and 10 bases, there was a span of 10 bases. The CDR3 loop reads CASSRRGSPLHF. The CDR3 DNA reads as TGTGCCAGCAGCCGAAGGGGCTCACCCCTCCACTTT.

The J gene is TRBJ1-1, the V gene TRBV23-1; D not certain. TRBV23-1 is marked as an open reading frame, function uncertain. This CDR3 is built from 23 residues. Trimming took 0 bases from V and 1 from J, leaving 33 bases between them. CDR3 loop: CASSQSHHPVSTIIKDGNTEAFF. Here the CDR3 DNA reads TGCGCCAGCAGTCAATCGCATCATCCGGTCTCGACGATCATCAAGGACGGGAACACTGAAGCTTTCTTT.

This clonotype appeared many times. The chain uses TRBV29-1 and TRBJ2-5; D may correspond to TRBD1 or TRBD2 (6 bases each). V gave up 6 bases and J gave up 5 bases, with 13 bases separating them. The CDR3 runs to 12 residues. CDR1 is SQVTM, CDR2 ANQGSEA, per germline. The CDR3, as DNA: TGCAGCGTAAACACAGGGAGGGAGACCCAGTACTTC. Residues: CSVNTGRETQYF.

This chain joins TRBV7-9 and TRBJ2-7; tentative D call: TRBD2 (6 bases). This CDR3 contains 14 residues. The germline V gene has CDR1 SEHNR and CDR2 FQNEAQ (reference sequence). The V gene lost 0 bases and the J gene lost 2 bases, with 8 bases spanning the gap. Here the CDR3 reads CASSLAGLPYEQYF. In DNA form, the CDR3 reads TGTGCCAGCAGCTTAGCGGGACTTCCCTACGAGCAGTACTTC.

This clonotype was picked up many times. The J gene is TRBJ2-3, the V gene TRBV29-1, with D maybe TRBD1 (6 bases). Trimming pared 6 bases from V and 1 base from J, leaving 11 bases between. Germline assignment: CDR1 SQVTM and CDR2 ANQGSEA. The CDR3 is made up of 13 amino acids. The CDR3 sequence is CSVSQGGTDTQYF. The CDR3 bases are TGCAGCGTGTCACAGGGCGGCACAGATACGCAGTATTTT.

A few counts support this clonotype. The V call is TRBV3-1, the J call TRBJ2-3; D remains unclear. Germline values: CDR1 LGHDT, CDR2 YNNKEL (reference sequence). The CDR3 runs 17 residues. Trimming pared 0 bases from V and 2 bases from J, leaving 15 bases between. CDR3 in amino acids: CASSQDGRVSFTDTQYF. CDR3 nucleotide sequence: TGTGCCAGCAGCCAAGACGGGCGTGTCTCCTTCACAGATACGCAGTATTTT.

This clonotype has at least ten counts. V gene TRBV11-2 combines with J gene TRBJ2-1; 8 bases line up with TRBD2. Germline values: CDR1 SGHAT, CDR2 FQNNGV. This CDR3 region has 18 residues. V trimming: 0 bases; J trimming: 0 bases; junction bases outside the gene matches: 7. The CDR3 bases are TGTGCCAGCAGCTTAGAACTAGCGGAGTCGAGCTCCTACAATGAGCAGTTCTTC. Translating gives CASSLELAESSSYNEQFF. The full variable domain, completed using reference TRBV11-2 and TRBJ2-1, is EAGVAQSPRYKIIEKRQSVAFWCNPISGHATLYWYQQILGQGPKLLIQFQNNGVVDDSQLPKDRFSAERLKGVDSTLKIQPAKLEDSAVYLCASSLELAESSSYNEQFFGPGTRLTVL.

This clonotype occurred many times. The gene calls are TRBV19 and TRBJ2-1, with D perhaps being TRBD1 or TRBD2 (5 bases each). Germline CDR1 and CDR2: LNHDA and SQIVND (reference sequence). V was pared by 5 bases and J by 11 bases, with 37 bases between. CDR3 length equals 20 residues. CDR3 sequence: CASSPGGSVLPTRSGLKQFF. CDR3 DNA: TGTGCCAGTAGTCCTGGGGGTAGCGTACTCCCTACTCGGAGTGGACTTAAGCAGTTCTTC.

This clonotype was detected many times. The chain joins TRBV12-3 or TRBV12-4 to TRBJ2-2; D possibly corresponds to TRBD1 (6 bases). CDR3 length: 17 residues. The germline V and J ends were trimmed by 5 bases and 6 bases, with 22 bases remaining between them. CDR3 sequence: CASSLPRGRAGAGELFF. The CDR3 nucleotides are TGTGCCAGCAGTCTACCGAGGGGGAGAGCTGGGGCCGGGGAGCTGTTTTTT.

In its sample, this clonotype was seen a few times. V usage is TRBV3-1 and J usage is TRBJ2-7; D ambiguous. The CDR3 has 14 residues. Germline CDR1 is LGHDT and CDR2 is YNNKEL (reference sequence). The ends were cut back, 0 bases at V and 4 bases at J, with 10 bases in the middle. CDR3 amino acids: CASSQEGRVYEQYF. CDR3 DNA: TGTGCCAGCAGCCAAGAGGGTAGGGTATACGAGCAGTACTTC.

This clonotype was counted at least ten times. The J gene is TRBJ1-1, the V gene TRBV20-1, with D tentatively TRBD1 (5 bases). The germline gives CDR1 DFQATT, CDR2 SNEGSKA (reference sequence). The CDR3 loop spans 13 amino acids. The V gene lost 5 bases and the J gene lost 3 bases, with 13 bases spanning the gap. DNA of the CDR3: TGCAGTGCTCTAAAGGCGGGGGACACTGAAGCTTTCTTT. It is translated as CSALKAGDTEAFF.

This clonotype was found many times. CDR3 sequence (DNA): TGCAGCGGTGGGAGGGGGAGCACTGAAGCTTTCTTT. Translation: CSGGRGSTEAFF. This rearrangement joins TRBV29-1 to TRBJ1-1; D is possibly TRBD1 (6 bases). CDR3 length: 12 amino acids. Germline V lookup: CDR1 SQVTM, CDR2 ANQGSEA. Deletions cut 7 bases from V and 4 bases from J, with 13 bases between.

This clonotype has at least ten counts. The chain recombines TRBV12-3 or TRBV12-4 with TRBJ1-6, with D tentatively TRBD1 (5 bases). The length of the CDR3 is 13 residues. The germline V and J ends were trimmed by 9 bases and 9 bases, with 15 bases remaining between them. CDR3 protein: CASTRDWGSPLHF. CDR3 bases: TGTGCCAGTACGAGGGACTGGGGTTCACCCCTCCACTTT.

The chain links TRBV5-1 to TRBJ1-4; a weak D match, TRBD1 (5 bases). The V gene's germline CDR1 is SGHRS and CDR2 YFSETQ. Trimming removed 4 bases at V and 2 bases at J, with 15 bases between. The CDR3 has 16 amino acids. CDR3 bases: TGCGCCAGCAGCGTCGGGACGGATTTTACTAATGAAAAACTGTTTTTT. Translation gives CASSVGTDFTNEKLFF.

For the CDR3, the DNA is TGTGCTAGTGGTTTTACGATCGCCTACAATGAGCAGTTCTTC. It translates to CASGFTIAYNEQFF. This chain links TRBV12-5 with TRBJ2-1; D not resolved. Trimming took off 3 bases at V and 2 bases at J, with 8 bases between the two ends. This CDR3 is 14 amino acids long. Germline V CDR1 and CDR2: LGHNT, FRNRAP.

This clonotype was found many times. This chain uses TRBV11-2 with TRBJ1-1, with a possible D match to TRBD1 (5 bases). Looked up from germline, CDR1 is SGHAT and CDR2 is FQNNGV. The CDR3 length is 13 residues. Trimming left V 3 bases short and J 4 bases short, with 9 bases between. CDR3 DNA sequence: TGTGCCAGCAGCTTTAGGGGCGGCACTGAAGCTTTCTTT. Protein product: CASSFRGGTEAFF. The variable domain in full, with the rest retrieved from reference TRBV11-2 and TRBJ1-1, is EAGVAQSPRYKIIEKRQSVAFWCNPISGHATLYWYQQILGQGPKLLIQFQNNGVVDDSQLPKDRFSAERLKGVDSTLKIQPAKLEDSAVYLCASSFRGGTEAFFGQGTRLTVV.

This clonotype appeared many times. This chain joins TRBV28 and TRBJ2-1, with TRBD2 identical over 10 bases. Losses at the gene ends were 2 bases for V and 2 bases for J; bases not matched to a gene: 15. The germline CDR1 and CDR2 sequences are MDHEN and SYDVKM. This CDR3 is built from 20 residues. DNA for the CDR3: TGTGCCAGCAGTTTAGTTCGGGGATTTCCTAGCGGGAGTGCCTACAATGAGCAGTTCTTC. Protein product: CASSLVRGFPSGSAYNEQFF.